Listed here are 17 T cell receptor beta chains from one sample, sequenced in a study of vaccination and CD4 T cells after COVID-19. Sequenced with the Oncomine TCR Beta short-read assay was DNA taken from cultured CD4+ T cells. MiXCR was run by TCRdb on the PCR reads, yielding one entry per CDR3 protein. The sample yields more than 15,000 distinct CDR3 sequences, roughly 60% seen once. The treatment was: approximately 9-day PBMC culture with coronavirus spike peptide pools or control peptides (ViraFEST assay). Their antigens are not known. The specimen sequenced was CD4+ T cells from blood, cultured in vitro. These receptors came from a human donor who had recovered from COVID-19.

The chain combines TRBV10-3 with TRBJ1-1; D gene unclear. From germline, CDR1 is ENHRY and CDR2 SYGVKD. V lost 7 bases and J lost 1, with 10 bases in between. The CDR3 extends over 13 amino acids. DNA for the CDR3: TGTGCCATCACCAAGACGGAGAACACTGAAGCTTTCTTT. Its translation is CAITKTENTEAFF.

The chain couples TRBV2 to TRBJ2-1, with D possibly matching TRBD2 (5 bases). The germline V gene encodes CDR1 SNHLY and CDR2 FYNNEI. Deletions cut 4 bases from V and 0 bases from J, with 13 bases between. The CDR3 totals 16 residues. DNA for the CDR3: TGTGCCAGCAGTGTTCGGGGAGTCAGCTCCTACAATGAGCAGTTCTTC. Translation gives CASSVRGVSSYNEQFF.

This clonotype was observed a few times. CDR3 in amino acids: CASSKTPSGKDTGELFF. CDR3 in DNA: TGTGCCAGCAGCAAAACTCCTAGCGGCAAGGACACCGGGGAGCTGTTTTTT. This chain connects TRBV27 to TRBJ2-2; 7 nucleotides align to TRBD2. V shed 6 bases, J shed 3 bases, and the junction held 13 bases outside the gene matches. CDR3 length equals 17 residues. CDR1 is MNHEY, CDR2 SMNVEV, per germline (reference sequence).

This chain joins TRBV11-1 and TRBJ2-1; D is unresolved. Germline-derived CDR1 and CDR2 are SGHAT and FQDESV (reference sequence). V was cut by 2 bases and J by 8 bases, with 10 bases left in between. This CDR3 has 13 amino acids. CDR3 nucleotides: TGTGCCAGCAGCTTATCCCCCGATGATGAGCAGTTCTTC. Protein product: CASSLSPDDEQFF.

This chain uses TRBV11-3 with TRBJ1-3; D call uncertain. CDR3 size: 13 residues. The germline V gene encodes CDR1 SGHNT and CDR2 YENEEA. Between the trimmed V and J ends, which lost 0 bases and 4 bases, there was a span of 4 bases. In nucleotides, the CDR3 is TGTGCCAGCAGCTTAGACAACGGAAACACCATATATTTT. The encoded protein is CASSLDNGNTIYF.

The CDR3: CASSQGEGWAKNIQYF. The CDR3 DNA follows: TGTGCCAGCAGCCAAGGAGAGGGCTGGGCCAAAAACATTCAGTACTTC. V gene TRBV14 combines with J gene TRBJ2-4; D might be TRBD2 (5 bases). This CDR3 spans 16 amino acids. Trimming left V 1 base short and J 1 base short, with 11 bases between. Germline loops: CDR1 SGHDN, CDR2 FVKESK.

This clonotype was seen only a few times. V is TRBV27 and J is TRBJ1-5; no reliable D call. This CDR3 has 14 amino acids. Trimming shortened V by 0 bases and J by 6 bases, and 9 bases separated the two germline ends. Germline V gene data show CDR1 as MNHEY and CDR2 as SMNVEV (reference sequence). CDR3 sequence: CASSLSGPAQPQHF. The CDR3 DNA is TGTGCCAGCAGTTTATCGGGCCCGGCTCAGCCCCAGCATTTT.

This clonotype was seen once. This chain uses TRBV4-1 with TRBJ1-1; TRBD1 is a possible D gene (5 bases). The CDR3 extends over 15 amino acids. CDR1 and CDR2 (germline): MGHRA, YSYEKL. V was pared by 3 bases and J by 1 base, with 12 bases between. This chain's CDR3 is CASSQKGAGNTEAFF. The CDR3 region has the DNA TGCGCCAGCAGCCAGAAAGGGGCCGGGAACACTGAAGCTTTCTTT.

This clonotype has only one observation. J is TRBJ2-7 and V is TRBV19, with 7 bases fitting TRBD1. The CDR3 totals 15 residues. The germline V gene has CDR1 LNHDA and CDR2 SQIVND (reference sequence). After removal of 4 bases from V and 2 bases from J, the junction contained 8 bases not matched to a gene. The chain's CDR3 is CASSRMGQPTYEQYF. The CDR3 nucleotides read TGTGCCAGTAGTAGGATGGGACAGCCAACCTACGAGCAGTACTTC.

The chain has TRBV2 and TRBJ1-2; no definite D call. The CDR3 is 12 residues long. Germline-derived CDR1 and CDR2 are SNHLY and FYNNEI. V was trimmed by 8 bases and J by 4 bases, leaving 11 bases between them. The DNA of the CDR3 is TGTGCCAGCCAAGGTGAAGGCTATGGCTACACCTTC. This translates into CASQGEGYGYTF.

The gene calls are TRBV20-1 and TRBJ2-5; tentatively, D is TRBD2 (5 bases). Germline V CDR1 and CDR2: DFQATT, SNEGSKA (reference sequence). This CDR3 spans 12 amino acids. V shed 6 bases and J shed 5 bases, with 13 bases lying between them. CDR3 sequence (DNA): TGCAGTGCCCGGTTCGAGGGCGAGACCCAGTACTTC. Its translation is CSARFEGETQYF.

In its sample, this clonotype was seen a few times. The J gene is TRBJ1-5, the V gene TRBV6-1, with TRBD1 matching over 7 bases. Germline values: CDR1 MNHNS, CDR2 SASEGT. V lost 11 bases and J lost 4; bases outside the gene matches: 17. The CDR3 contains 16 residues. The CDR3 coding sequence is TGTGCCCTGGACAGGACCCTTATGGGGAAGAATCAGCCCCAGCATTTT. Translating it yields CALDRTLMGKNQPQHF.

This clonotype was detected a few times. The chain couples TRBV19 to TRBJ1-5; D gene uncertain. Trimming shortened V by 6 bases and J by 2 bases, and 8 bases separated the two germline ends. The germline gives CDR1 LNHDA, CDR2 SQIVND (reference sequence). The CDR3 spans 13 residues. The CDR3 reads CASRGLGNQPQHF. The CDR3 nucleotides read TGTGCCAGTAGGGGTTTGGGCAATCAGCCCCAGCATTTT.

The chain recombines TRBV19 with TRBJ2-3, with D possibly TRBD1 on 5 matching bases. V shed 4 bases and J shed 6 bases, with 5 bases lying between them. In germline, CDR1 is LNHDA, CDR2 SQIVND (reference sequence). CDR3 length: 11 amino acids. The CDR3 DNA follows: TGTGCCAGTAGTACAGGGGATACGCAGTATTTT. The encoded protein is CASSTGDTQYF.

The V and J genes are TRBV19 and TRBJ1-6; a possible D gene is TRBD1 (5 bases). CDR3 length: 14 amino acids. CDR1 and CDR2 (germline): LNHDA, SQIVND (reference sequence). Deletions cut 1 base from V and 7 bases from J, with 8 bases between. The CDR3 spells CASSIGGGNSPLHF. CDR3 DNA sequence: TGTGCCAGTAGTATAGGCGGGGGGAATTCACCCCTCCACTTT.

This chain links TRBV6-1 with TRBJ2-4; D gene unclear. CDR3 length: 15 amino acids. The ends were cut back, 7 bases at V and 0 bases at J, with 13 bases in the middle. Germline CDR1 and CDR2: MNHNS and SASEGT. CDR3 nucleotide sequence: TGTGCCAGCACCTCGAACACGTTAGCCAAAAACATTCAGTACTTC. This codes for CASTSNTLAKNIQYF.

The chain combines TRBV2 with TRBJ2-7, with D tentatively TRBD2 (6 bases). Germline V gene sequence: CDR1 SNHLY, CDR2 FYNNEI. The CDR3 is 14 amino acids. V gave up 0 bases and J gave up 3 bases, with 9 bases separating them. The CDR3 nucleotides read TGTGCCAGCAGTGAAGCGCCGGGACTCTACGAGCAGTACTTC. Translated, it gives CASSEAPGLYEQYF. Using reference TRBV2 and TRBJ2-7 for the parts outside the CDR3, the full variable domain is EPEVTQTPSHQVTQMGQEVILRCVPISNHLYFYWYRQILGQKVEFLVSFYNNEISEKSEIFDDQFSVERPDGSNFTLKIRSTKLEDSAMYFCASSEAPGLYEQYFGPGTRLTVT.